These 29 T cell receptor beta chains originate from one sample sequenced in a study of blood T cell repertoires in COVID-19. Using immunoSEQ multiplex PCR, the repertoire was profiled, and TCRdb retains in-frame clones only, with some absent. The data show 95,000 to 100,000 clones, with 85% to 95% seen just once and approximately 5.7% held by the top ten. The source material was peripheral blood. The receptors come from a man in his fifties or sixties with active COVID-19.

This chain connects TRBV5-1 to TRBJ1-3; D uncertain. Germline values: CDR1 SGHRS, CDR2 YFSETQ. V dropped 3 bases and J dropped 7 bases, with 17 bases sitting between them. CDR3 length: 15 residues. CDR3 residues: CASSSGGETRNTIYF. DNA for the CDR3: TGCGCCAGCAGCTCTGGCGGGGAAACGCGGAACACCATATATTTT. Full variable domain (rest looked up from reference TRBV5-1 and TRBJ1-3): KAGVTQTPRYLIKTRGQQVTLSCSPISGHRSVSWYQQTPGQGLQFLFEYFSETQRNKGNFPGRFSGRQFSNSRSEMNVSTLELGDSALYLCASSSGGETRNTIYFGEGSWLTVV.

This clone was recorded only once. V is TRBV24-1 and J is TRBJ1-1, with 7 positions matching TRBD1. The germline gives CDR1 KGHDR, CDR2 SFDVKD. This CDR3 region has 15 residues. The ends lost 2 bases at V and 3 bases at J; junction bases unmatched: 5. In DNA, the CDR3 is TGTGCCACCAGTGATTGGGACAGAAGAGACACTGAAGCTTTCTTT. Amino acid sequence: CATSDWDRRDTEAFF.

Only one count was recorded for this clone. Written as DNA, the CDR3 is TGTGCCAGTAGTACTTACAGGGAAGGCTCCTACGAGCAGTACTTC. As protein: CASSTYREGSYEQYF. The J gene is TRBJ2-7, the V gene TRBV19; D is possibly TRBD1 (6 bases). CDR1 LNHDA and CDR2 SQIVND come from the germline V gene (reference sequence). The CDR3 consists of 15 residues. Trimming removed 4 bases from V and 0 bases from J, with 13 bases in between.

CDR3 nucleotide sequence: TGTGCGGTAGAATACGGAGCCCTCTATGGCTACACCTTC. It yields the protein CAVEYGALYGYTF. The chain recombines TRBV6-5 with TRBJ1-2; D uncertain. Germline loops: CDR1 MNHEY, CDR2 SVGAGI. The CDR3 sequence is 13 residues long.

V is TRBV7-9 and J is TRBJ1-2; TRBD1 is a possible D gene (6 bases). This CDR3 comprises 15 residues. Germline CDR1 is SEHNR and CDR2 is FQNEAQ (reference sequence). V lost 6 bases and J lost 8, with 22 bases in between. The CDR3 is CASRQDGQRSSGYTF. The DNA for the CDR3 is TGTGCCAGCAGACAAGACGGACAGCGCTCTTCAGGCTACACCTTC.

V is TRBV5-1 and J is TRBJ2-7; 9 bases agree with TRBD2. V was pared by 0 bases and J by 7 bases, with 11 bases of the junction left unmatched. The CDR3 is made up of 16 amino acids. Per the germline V gene, CDR1 is SGHRS and CDR2 is YFSETQ. CDR3 in DNA: TGCGCCAGCAGCTTGGGACTAGCGGATCCATCGGGGGAGCAGTACTTC. Amino acid sequence: CASSLGLADPSGEQYF.

The chain links TRBV27 to TRBJ2-1, with 8 bases matching TRBD1. The ends lost 6 bases at V and 1 base at J; junction bases unmatched: 5. Germline V gene sequence: CDR1 MNHEY, CDR2 SMNVEV (reference sequence). The CDR3 runs 15 residues. This chain's CDR3 is CASSKTGESYNEQFF. Here the CDR3 DNA reads TGTGCCAGCAGCAAGACAGGGGAATCCTACAATGAGCAGTTCTTC.

This CDR3 is CASRDRDRINTEAFF. The CDR3 coding sequence is TGTGCCAGCAGGGACCGGGACAGGATTAACACTGAAGCTTTCTTT. V gene TRBV6-5 combines with J gene TRBJ1-1, with 8 bases matching TRBD1. The length of the CDR3 is 15 residues. The germline V gene encodes CDR1 MNHEY and CDR2 SVGAGI. V gave up 6 bases and J gave up 2 bases; unmatched junction bases: 8.

This clone was seen once. This rearrangement joins TRBV5-4 to TRBJ2-7, with D perhaps matching TRBD2 (6 bases). Trimming removed 4 bases from V and 6 bases from J, with 20 bases in between. Germline values: CDR1 SGHNT, CDR2 YYREEE (reference sequence). The CDR3 is 15 amino acids. The CDR3 loop is CASSAPGLPPGEQYF. The CDR3, as DNA: TGTGCCAGCAGCGCACCGGGACTTCCCCCGGGCGAGCAGTACTTC.

J is TRBJ2-2 and V is TRBV5-4; 9 nucleotides align to TRBD1. V trimming: 5 bases; J trimming: 6 bases; junction bases outside the gene matches: 8. This CDR3 is 15 amino acids long. Per germline, CDR1 SGHNT and CDR2 YYREEE (reference sequence). The CDR3 region has the DNA TGTGCCAGCAGGCCCGGGACAGGGTTCGCCGGGGAGCTGTTTTTT. Translating it yields CASRPGTGFAGELFF. The full variable domain, rest sourced from reference TRBV5-4 and TRBJ2-2, is ETGVTQSPTHLIKTRGQQVTLRCSSQSGHNTVSWYQQALGQGPQFIFQYYREEENGRGNFPPRFSGLQFPNYSSELNVNALELDDSALYLCASRPGTGFAGELFFGEGSRLTVL.

The chain is built from TRBV28 and TRBJ2-1; TRBD1 matches at 8 bases. This CDR3 region has 16 residues. Germline V gene data show CDR1 as MDHEN and CDR2 as SYDVKM. Trimming at V came to 1 base and at J to 6 bases, leaving 8 bases not matched to a gene. The CDR3 nucleotides read TGTGCCAGCAGTTTATACCTCAGGGGGCTTGGCAATGAGCAGTTCTTC. Translating it yields CASSLYLRGLGNEQFF.

Here the CDR3 DNA reads TGTGCCAGCTCATGGGACAGGGGAGAAGCTTTCTTT. It translates to CASSWDRGEAFF. The chain joins TRBV18 to TRBJ1-1, with TRBD1 matching 10 bases. J lost 8 bases, V lost 5 bases, and 2 bases had no gene match. The CDR3 spans 12 residues. Looked up from germline, CDR1 is KGHSH and CDR2 is LQKENI.

This clone has just one count. V gene TRBV25-1 combines with J gene TRBJ2-1, with unresolved D. Germline V gene lookup returns CDR1 MGHDK and CDR2 SYGVNS. V gave up 3 bases and J gave up 7 bases, with 16 bases separating them. CDR3 size: 15 residues. The CDR3: CASSESGGFRNEQFF. The CDR3 DNA sequence: TGTGCCAGCAGTGAGTCTGGCGGTTTTCGAAATGAGCAGTTCTTC.

This clone was seen once. The gene calls are TRBV4-1 and TRBJ2-7; weak D call: TRBD1 (5 bases). Germline CDR1 reads MGHRA; CDR2 reads YSYEKL. V was clipped by 1 base and J by 2 bases, with 15 bases between them. The CDR3 runs 16 residues. CDR3 DNA sequence: TGCGCCAGCAGCCAAGTTCGAGCATCAGGGCCCTACGAGCAGTACTTC. It encodes CASSQVRASGPYEQYF.

The chain employs TRBV5-1 and TRBJ1-2; D not resolved. The CDR3 length is 15 residues. V lost 0 bases to trimming and J lost 4 bases, with 13 bases between them. Germline V gene sequence: CDR1 SGHRS, CDR2 YFSETQ. CDR3 sequence: CASSLEPGESYGYTF. As DNA, the CDR3 is TGCGCCAGCAGCTTGGAGCCGGGAGAATCCTATGGCTACACCTTC.

The rearrangement links TRBV19 to TRBJ1-6; D might be TRBD1 (5 bases). CDR1 LNHDA and CDR2 SQIVND come from the germline V gene (reference sequence). V lost 8 bases, J lost 9 bases, and 17 bases lay in between. CDR3 length: 14 amino acids. The CDR3: CASGEGRYGSPLHF. The CDR3 DNA reads TGTGCCAGTGGGGAGGGGAGGTACGGTTCACCCCTCCACTTT.

The rearrangement links TRBV18 to TRBJ1-1; D gene uncertain. The CDR3 covers 14 residues. The germline gives CDR1 KGHSH, CDR2 LQKENI. The ends were cut back, 2 bases at V and 1 base at J, with 8 bases in the middle. CDR3 coding DNA: TGTGCCAGCTCACCATCGGCGGGGAACACTGAAGCTTTCTTT. Translating it yields CASSPSAGNTEAFF.

V is TRBV6-5 and J is TRBJ2-7; D gene uncertain. V was cut by 6 bases and J by 1 base, with 7 bases left in between. The CDR3 has 12 amino acids. The V gene's germline CDR1 is MNHEY and CDR2 SVGAGI. The CDR3 coding sequence is TGTGCCAGCAGGGCAGATTCCTACGAGCAGTACTTC. The encoded protein is CASRADSYEQYF.

This chain joins TRBV10-3 and TRBJ1-1; D is unclear. Germline V CDR1 and CDR2: ENHRY, SYGVKD. The V end was cut by 4 bases, the J end by 4 bases, with 16 bases between. CDR3 length: 15 residues. The CDR3 loop reads CAISALGEGSTEAFF. DNA of the CDR3: TGTGCCATCAGTGCCCTCGGGGAGGGTTCCACTGAAGCTTTCTTT.

The J gene is TRBJ2-1, the V gene TRBV28; 10 nucleotides line up with TRBD2. CDR1 is MDHEN and CDR2 is SYDVKM in the germline V gene. The CDR3 contains 15 residues. Trimming at V came to 6 bases and at J to 3 bases, leaving 5 bases not matched to a gene. Written as DNA, the CDR3 is TGTGCCAGCAGCCCTAGCGGGAGCCACTACAATGAGCAGTTCTTC. Its protein is CASSPSGSHYNEQFF.

The gene calls are TRBV3-1 (or the pseudogene TRBV3-2) and TRBJ2-5, with D uncertain. V lost 1 base to trimming and J lost 0 bases, with 6 bases between them. Germline CDR1 reads LGHDT; CDR2 reads YNNKEL (reference sequence). The CDR3 is made up of 14 amino acids. The CDR3 loop reads CASSQASDQETQYF. CDR3 sequence (DNA): TGTGCCAGCAGCCAAGCCTCGGACCAAGAGACCCAGTACTTC.

The chain combines TRBV18 with TRBJ1-1, with 8 nucleotides matching TRBD1. V was clipped by 3 bases and J by 1 base; unmatched bases: 7. The length of the CDR3 is 16 residues. Germline V gene data show CDR1 as KGHSH and CDR2 as LQKENI. The DNA of the CDR3 is TGTGCCAGCTCACCCCGGACAGGGACCCCGAACACTGAAGCTTTCTTT. Translating gives CASSPRTGTPNTEAFF. Looking up the rest from reference TRBV18 and TRBJ1-1 gives the full variable domain: NAGVMQNPRHLVRRRGQEARLRCSPMKGHSHVYWYRQLPEEGLKFMVYLQKENIIDESGMPKERFSAEFPKEGPSILRIQQVVRGDSAAYFCASSPRTGTPNTEAFFGQGTRLTVV.

The V call is TRBV6-1, the J call TRBJ1-5; D uncertain. Per the germline V gene, CDR1 is MNHNS and CDR2 is SASEGT. Trimming took off 1 base at V and 4 bases at J, with 8 bases between the two ends. The CDR3 runs to 14 residues. The chain's CDR3 is CASSEVPPNQPQHF. The CDR3 nucleotides read TGTGCCAGCAGTGAAGTTCCCCCAAATCAGCCCCAGCATTTT.

V usage is TRBV5-1 and J usage is TRBJ2-7; 10 bases fit TRBD2. The ends lost 2 bases at V and 4 bases at J; junction bases unmatched: 12. The germline gives CDR1 SGHRS, CDR2 YFSETQ. The CDR3 extends over 17 amino acids. As DNA, the CDR3 is TGCGCCAGCAGCTTCACCGTAGCGGGAGGAAATGTGTACGAGCAGTACTTC. This encodes CASSFTVAGGNVYEQYF.

This rearrangement joins TRBV7-3 to TRBJ2-1; 9 positions match TRBD2. The CDR3 covers 14 residues. The junction had 8 bases not matched to a gene; V was cut back by 5 bases and J by 9 bases. In germline, CDR1 is SGHTA, CDR2 FQGTGA. The CDR3 sequence is CASSPGTSNAEQFF. CDR3 DNA sequence: TGTGCCAGCAGCCCAGGGACTAGCAATGCTGAGCAGTTCTTC.

The chain combines TRBV19 with TRBJ2-1; 14 positions agree with TRBD2. Germline assignment: CDR1 LNHDA and CDR2 SQIVND (reference sequence). The CDR3 is 13 residues long. Losses at the gene ends were 7 bases for V and 9 bases for J; bases not matched to a gene: 2. CDR3 DNA sequence: TGTGCCAGTACGGGACTAGCGGGAGCTGAGCAGTTCTTC. Protein sequence: CASTGLAGAEQFF.

The chain uses TRBV2 and TRBJ2-1, with 11 bases that match TRBD2. This CDR3 has 15 amino acids. V lost 4 bases to trimming and J lost 9 bases; unmatched junction nucleotides: 8. The germline V gene encodes CDR1 SNHLY and CDR2 FYNNEI. CDR3 protein: CASSGLAGGLSEQFF. CDR3 nucleotides: TGTGCCAGCAGTGGGCTAGCGGGGGGCCTTAGTGAGCAGTTCTTC.

The count of this clone is one. V usage is TRBV5-1 and J usage is TRBJ2-3; TRBD2 matches 7 bases. Germline V CDR1 and CDR2: SGHRS, YFSETQ. The CDR3 is 14 residues long. J gave up 5 bases and V 0 bases, and 3 bases lay outside the gene matches. CDR3 sequence reads: CASSLGGSIDTQYF. For the CDR3, the DNA is TGCGCCAGCAGCTTGGGCGGGAGTATAGATACGCAGTATTTT.

The chain employs TRBV2 and TRBJ1-3; D not resolved. Germline V gene sequence: CDR1 SNHLY, CDR2 FYNNEI. This CDR3 contains 15 residues. Trimming removed 8 bases at V and 0 bases at J, with 14 bases between. The CDR3: CASGFSGGSGNTIYF. CDR3 bases: TGTGCCAGCGGATTTAGTGGAGGCTCTGGAAACACCATATATTTT.